This note documents a single T cell receptor (beta chain) sequence. Its antigen remains unknown. V gave up 5 bases and J gave up 10 bases; unmatched junction bases: 5. CDR1 is MDHEN, CDR2 SYDVKM, per germline. The CDR3 sequence is 15 residues long. This sample stems from a study of OX40 agonist ivuxolimab in advanced cancers. Points from the study as a whole: Antigen specificity of clonally expanded peripheral T cells was not established.

Method: immunoSEQ multiplex PCR; TCRdb's copy keeps in-frame clones and lacks some. The profile covers 70,000 to 90,000 clones, with approximately 92% appearing a single time and about 10% taken by the ten largest. Exclusion applied to patients with autoimmune disease history or systemic immunosuppression. The specimen comprised CD4+ or CD8+ T cells sorted from blood, sampled in a trial of the OX40 agonist ivuxolimab. The clonotype was recovered from an adult with an advanced solid tumor such as melanoma, head and neck, liver or kidney cancer. The rearrangement joins TRBV28 to TRBJ2-2, with TRBD2 identical over 15 bases. CDR3: CASSHWTSGGAELFF. The CDR3 region has the DNA TGTGCCAGCAGTCATTGGACTAGCGGGGGGGCGGAGCTGTTTTTT.